This TCR beta chain was captured by sequencing in a study of breast tumors, draining lymph nodes, adjacent tissues. Each CDR3 protein gets one entry after TCRdb re-called the multiplex PCR reads with MiXCR. The sample records 150,000 to 250,000 distinct CDR3 sequences, roughly 31% being singletons. Breast cancer patients provided tissue from their axillary draining lymph nodes. General observations from the study: Findings are consistent with lymph node origin and intratumoral expansion of most tumor T cells. Data only fit, rather than demonstrated, lymph node origin of most tumor T cells. Tumor repertoires ranked between lymph nodes and nontumor tissue in diversity, with V and J gene preferences.

Points on this clonotype: Its target is not known.

Sequencing input: axillary lymph node tissue. The source of this sequence is a female donor with breast cancer. Some clones in this sample may be carry-over from other donors' samples.

The CDR3 DNA sequence: TGTGCCAGCAGTTTATCCTTTTCAGGACTCGCGACGCAGTATTTT. It codes for CASSLSFSGLATQYF. V is TRBV27 and J is TRBJ2-3, with a weak D call TRBD2 (5 bases). The CDR3 spans 15 residues. Germline loops: CDR1 MNHEY, CDR2 SMNVEV (reference sequence). V lost 0 bases to trimming and J lost 9 bases, with 16 bases between them.